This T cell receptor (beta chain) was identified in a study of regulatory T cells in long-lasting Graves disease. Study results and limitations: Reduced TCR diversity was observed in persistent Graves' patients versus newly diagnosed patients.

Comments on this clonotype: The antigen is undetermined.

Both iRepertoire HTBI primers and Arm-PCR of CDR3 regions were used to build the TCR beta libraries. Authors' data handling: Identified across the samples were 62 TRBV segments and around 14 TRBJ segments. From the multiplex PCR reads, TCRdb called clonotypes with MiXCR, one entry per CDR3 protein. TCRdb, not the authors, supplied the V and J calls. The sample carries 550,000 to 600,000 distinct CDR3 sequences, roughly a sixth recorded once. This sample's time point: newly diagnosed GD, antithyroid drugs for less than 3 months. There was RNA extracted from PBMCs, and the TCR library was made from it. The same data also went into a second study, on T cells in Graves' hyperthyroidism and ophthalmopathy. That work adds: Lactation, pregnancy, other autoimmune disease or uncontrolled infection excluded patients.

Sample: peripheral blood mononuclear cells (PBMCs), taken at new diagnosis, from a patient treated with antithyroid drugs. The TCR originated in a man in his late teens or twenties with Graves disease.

CDR3 in DNA: TGTGCTAGTGGTGAGAACGGGGGAAATCAGCCCCAGCATTTT. The encoded protein is CASGENGGNQPQHF. The chain employs TRBV12-5 and TRBJ1-5, with a tentative D call TRBD1 (5 bases). There are 14 residues in the CDR3. Between the trimmed V and J ends, which lost 5 bases and 4 bases, there was a span of 12 bases. The germline CDR1 and CDR2 sequences are LGHNT and FRNRAP.